This is a list of T cell receptor beta chains from one sample in a study of T cell clonotyping in hematopoietic cell transplantation. Only in-frame clones appear in the TCRdb table, and some are missing; sequencing was by immunoSEQ multiplex PCR. The profile shows around 8,400 clones, around nine tenths of them singletons. The sequences come from peripheral blood mononuclear cells, collected at the time of graft-versus-host disease after allogeneic stem cell transplant. The receptors were gathered from a male patient between 60 and 69 years old who had an allogeneic stem cell transplant from a related donor, so the T cells may come from the graft donor. Some clones in this sample may be carry-over from other donors' samples. CDR3s include the opening cysteine and the closing phenylalanine or tryptophan. The order of the fields is V gene, clone size, J gene, CDR3 protein. Part of the rows lack a size; the others show once, few, many or a class for expanded clones.

v_call: TRBV5-4; clone_size: -; j_call: TRBJ1-2; cdr3_aa: CASSLVRGPGYGYTF
v_call: TRBV7-8; clone_size: -; j_call: TRBJ2-7; cdr3_aa: CASSLELGPYEQYF
v_call: TRBV19; clone_size: -; j_call: TRBJ1-3; cdr3_aa: CASSINPGTNTIYF
v_call: TRBV19; clone_size: -; j_call: TRBJ1-1; cdr3_aa: CAITTGDAFF
v_call: TRBV5-4; clone_size: -; j_call: TRBJ2-1; cdr3_aa: CASSLDWGNWDEQFF
v_call: TRBV5-1; clone_size: few; j_call: TRBJ2-1; cdr3_aa: CASMSAEYYNEQFF
v_call: TRBV6-6; clone_size: -; j_call: TRBJ2-7; cdr3_aa: CASSYPGQGAYEQYF
v_call: TRBV10-3; clone_size: -; j_call: TRBJ1-6; cdr3_aa: CAISEKDLYNSPLHF
v_call: TRBV7-2; clone_size: -; j_call: TRBJ2-7; cdr3_aa: CASSNPGQPYEQYF
v_call: TRBV7-9; clone_size: few; j_call: TRBJ2-1; cdr3_aa: CASGGRGEQFF
v_call: TRBV11-3; clone_size: -; j_call: TRBJ2-5; cdr3_aa: CASSLGETSQETQYF
v_call: TRBV7-2; clone_size: -; j_call: TRBJ2-1; cdr3_aa: CASSQNGGGYNEQFF
v_call: TRBV9; clone_size: -; j_call: TRBJ2-7; cdr3_aa: CASSVGGGGYEQYF
v_call: TRBV5-5; clone_size: -; j_call: TRBJ1-1; cdr3_aa: CASSWDFWNTEAFF
v_call: TRBV9; clone_size: -; j_call: TRBJ1-2; cdr3_aa: CASSVDREAYGYTF
v_call: TRBV4-1; clone_size: -; j_call: TRBJ1-4; cdr3_aa: CASSHPQGASEKLFF
v_call: TRBV2; clone_size: once; j_call: TRBJ1-4; cdr3_aa: CASSEPDGPNEKLFF
v_call: TRBV5-6; clone_size: -; j_call: TRBJ2-3; cdr3_aa: CASSPRGGDKRTDTQYF
v_call: TRBV28; clone_size: -; j_call: TRBJ1-6; cdr3_aa: CASSSGQYNSPLHF
v_call: TRBV6-5; clone_size: -; j_call: TRBJ2-5; cdr3_aa: CASRPGQAYQETQYF
v_call: TRBV6-6; clone_size: -; j_call: TRBJ2-7; cdr3_aa: CASSPGTRVSYEQYF
v_call: TRBV4-3; clone_size: few; j_call: TRBJ1-4; cdr3_aa: CASSWDRRNEKLFF
v_call: TRBV4-2; clone_size: -; j_call: TRBJ1-6; cdr3_aa: CASSQGKGDNSPLHF
v_call: TRBV19; clone_size: -; j_call: TRBJ2-3; cdr3_aa: CASLGSTDTQYF
v_call: TRBV9; clone_size: -; j_call: TRBJ2-2; cdr3_aa: CASGLAGAGELFF
v_call: TRBV6-1; clone_size: -; j_call: TRBJ1-6; cdr3_aa: CASSEAQWVSYNSPLHF
v_call: TRBV5-4; clone_size: -; j_call: TRBJ2-1; cdr3_aa: CASRTGQGRGNEQFF
v_call: TRBV18; clone_size: -; j_call: TRBJ2-7; cdr3_aa: CASSPAAGISYEQYF
v_call: TRBV19; clone_size: once; j_call: TRBJ1-6; cdr3_aa: CASSIGRTDNSPLHF
v_call: TRBV5-3; clone_size: -; j_call: TRBJ2-1; cdr3_aa: CARSVGLAGSEQFF
v_call: TRBV28; clone_size: -; j_call: TRBJ2-3; cdr3_aa: CASSSMGGLDTQYF
v_call: TRBV5-5; clone_size: -; j_call: TRBJ2-7; cdr3_aa: CASSYGTVYEQYF
v_call: TRBV30; clone_size: -; j_call: TRBJ1-2; cdr3_aa: CACGTGLTYTF
v_call: TRBV5-6; clone_size: -; j_call: TRBJ1-3; cdr3_aa: CASSYQGVRSGNTIYF
v_call: TRBV4-1; clone_size: -; j_call: TRBJ1-1; cdr3_aa: CASSQDPSFANTEAFF
v_call: TRBV9; clone_size: few; j_call: TRBJ1-1; cdr3_aa: CASSVEAGEDTEAFF
v_call: TRBV15; clone_size: once; j_call: TRBJ2-7; cdr3_aa: CATSRGLGSAQTYEQYF
v_call: TRBV6-1; clone_size: -; j_call: TRBJ2-1; cdr3_aa: CASSALAGGYNEQFF
v_call: TRBV4-2; clone_size: -; j_call: TRBJ1-4; cdr3_aa: CASSQTQGDNEKLFF
v_call: TRBV13; clone_size: -; j_call: TRBJ2-1; cdr3_aa: CASSFVEWDRQIDEQFF
v_call: TRBV28; clone_size: -; j_call: TRBJ2-7; cdr3_aa: CASSFTGRTYEQYF
v_call: TRBV6-5; clone_size: -; j_call: TRBJ1-1; cdr3_aa: CASGATGSDAEAFF